A single sample gave rise to the 25 T cell receptor beta chains below, sequenced in a study of control samples from healthy donors and cancer patients. Produced via immunoSEQ multiplex PCR; TCRdb's table is partial and in-frame only. Of about 51,000 clones in the sample, 88% were seen once. The sequenced material came from PBMCs. These receptors came from a man aged 50 to 59 with head and neck cancer.

The CDR3 here is CASRPGSYNEQFF. DNA for the CDR3: TGTGCCAGCAGGCCAGGCTCCTACAATGAGCAGTTCTTC. The chain has TRBV6-5 and TRBJ2-1; D ambiguous. The ends were cut back, 6 bases at V and 0 bases at J, with 6 bases in the middle. Germline lookup yields CDR1 MNHEY and CDR2 SVGAGI. The CDR3 totals 13 residues.

The rearrangement joins TRBV15 to TRBJ1-1; 7 nucleotides line up with TRBD1. The CDR3 extends over 16 amino acids. The ends lost 1 base at V and 5 bases at J; junction bases unmatched: 10. Germline CDR1 LNHNV, CDR2 YYDKDF (reference sequence). The CDR3 loop is CATSRGSTGMSTEAFF. The CDR3 DNA reads as TGTGCCACCAGCAGAGGGTCGACAGGGATGAGTACTGAAGCTTTCTTT.

The chain is built from TRBV10-2 and TRBJ2-5; no definite D call. Trimming took 4 bases from V and 2 from J, leaving 8 bases between them. Germline CDR1 WSHSY, CDR2 SAAADI. The CDR3 sequence is 13 residues long. The CDR3 region is CASSVWQQETQYF. DNA for the CDR3: TGCGCCAGCAGTGTGTGGCAACAAGAGACCCAGTACTTC.

The CDR3 region is CSASRQGQGKFGEQFF. CDR3 nucleotides: TGCAGTGCTAGTCGCCAGGGACAGGGGAAGTTCGGTGAGCAGTTCTTC. The V gene is TRBV20-1, the J gene TRBJ2-1; 10 bases agree with TRBD1. CDR3 size: 16 residues. Trimming took 3 bases from V and 9 from J; bases not matched to a gene: 14. The germline V gene has CDR1 DFQATT and CDR2 SNEGSKA (reference sequence).

The genes are TRBV5-1 and TRBJ2-5; either TRBD1 or TRBD2 may fit D (5 bases each). There are 14 residues in the CDR3. Germline CDR1 reads SGHRS; CDR2 reads YFSETQ. With 4 bases removed from V and 2 bases from J, the gap between germline ends came to 12 bases. The CDR3 here is CASSESGRQETQYF. DNA for the CDR3: TGCGCCAGCAGCGAATCGGGACGGCAAGAGACCCAGTACTTC.

V gene TRBV6-5 combines with J gene TRBJ1-1, with D tentatively TRBD1 (5 bases). Germline-derived CDR1 and CDR2 are MNHEY and SVGAGI. Trimming shortened V by 1 base and J by 2 bases, and 11 bases separated the two germline ends. This CDR3 contains 15 residues. In DNA, the CDR3 is TGTGCCAGCAGTTACTTGACAGTAGGAAACACTGAAGCTTTCTTT. Its translation: CASSYLTVGNTEAFF.

This clone was found a few times. The chain couples TRBV10-3 to TRBJ1-5; perhaps TRBD1 as D (6 bases). Germline V lookup: CDR1 ENHRY, CDR2 SYGVKD. Trimming left V 10 bases short and J 0 bases short, with 13 bases between. The CDR3 runs 14 residues. CDR3 loop: CASGTSDSNQPQHF. DNA of the CDR3: TGTGCCAGCGGGACATCTGATAGCAATCAGCCCCAGCATTTT.

The V gene is TRBV10-3, the J gene TRBJ2-3; TRBD2 matches 15 bases. J lost 2 bases, V lost 8 bases, and 11 bases had no gene match. This CDR3 is 18 amino acids long. Per the germline V gene, CDR1 is ENHRY and CDR2 is SYGVKD. CDR3 bases: TGTGCCATCCGGGGGACTAGCGGGAGGATACTTACCACAGATACGCAGTATTTT. Its protein is CAIRGTSGRILTTDTQYF.

The V call is TRBV10-3, the J call TRBJ2-3, with no clear D. V was clipped by 3 bases and J by 0 bases, with 4 bases between them. Per the germline V gene, CDR1 is ENHRY and CDR2 is SYGVKD. CDR3 length: 13 amino acids. CDR3: CAISDRSTDTQYF. The CDR3 nucleotides read TGTGCCATCAGTGACCGCAGCACAGATACGCAGTATTTT.

The chain has TRBV19 and TRBJ2-2; 13 bases are shared with TRBD2. Germline V gives CDR1 LNHDA, CDR2 SQIVND (reference sequence). This CDR3 has 16 amino acids. With V trimmed by 8 bases and J by 1 base, 4 bases remained unmatched. The DNA of the CDR3 is TGTGCCAGTGGACTAGCGGGAGTGGTGAACACCGGGGAGCTGTTTTTT. Translating gives CASGLAGVVNTGELFF.

CDR3 in amino acids: CASSLSPLRQRGGYTQYF. In nucleotides, the CDR3 is TGTGCCAGCAGCCTCAGCCCCCTCAGACAGAGGGGCGGGTATACGCAGTATTTT. The V call is TRBV7-2, the J call TRBJ2-3; D assignment may be TRBD1 or TRBD2 (5 bases each). Germline CDR1 reads SGHTA; CDR2 reads FQGNSA. CDR3 length: 18 amino acids. V was trimmed by 5 bases and J by 7 bases, leaving 28 bases between them.

The V call is TRBV7-2, the J call TRBJ2-5; 10 nucleotides agree with TRBD2. The junction had 8 bases not matched to a gene; V was cut back by 1 base and J by 6 bases. In germline, CDR1 is SGHTA, CDR2 FQGNSA. The CDR3 has 16 residues. The DNA for the CDR3 is TGTGCCAGCAGCTTAGATCCCCTAGCGGGGGCTAAGACCCAGTACTTC. Translating gives CASSLDPLAGAKTQYF. The full variable domain, in which reference TRBV7-2 and TRBJ2-5 provide the parts outside the CDR3, is GAGVSQSPSNKVTEKGKDVELRCDPISGHTALYWYRQSLGQGLEFLIYFQGNSAPDKSGLPSDRFSAERTGGSVSTLTIQRTQQEDSAVYLCASSLDPLAGAKTQYFGPGTRLLVL.

V usage is TRBV5-5 and J usage is TRBJ1-3; TRBD1 agrees at 7 bases. V shed 4 bases, J shed 2 bases, and the junction held 3 bases outside the gene matches. The CDR3 consists of 14 residues. CDR1 is SGHKS and CDR2 is YYEKEE in the germline V gene (reference sequence). The CDR3: CASSITGAGNTIYF. The CDR3, as DNA: TGTGCCAGCAGCATTACAGGGGCTGGAAACACCATATATTTT. Full variable domain (rest looked up from reference TRBV5-5 and TRBJ1-3): DAGVTQSPTHLIKTRGQQVTLRCSPISGHKSVSWYQQVLGQGPQFIFQYYEKEERGRGNFPDRFSARQFPNYSSELNVNALLLGDSALYLCASSITGAGNTIYFGEGSWLTVV.

The gene calls are TRBV6-6 and TRBJ1-3, with a weak D call TRBD1 (6 bases). The CDR3 spans 15 residues. V shed 7 bases and J shed 2 bases, with 15 bases lying between them. Germline V lookup: CDR1 MNHNY, CDR2 SVGAGI (reference sequence). Here the CDR3 reads CASTEAGHPGNTIYF. CDR3 DNA: TGTGCCAGCACCGAGGCGGGACACCCTGGAAACACCATATATTTT.

The rearrangement joins TRBV6-4 to TRBJ1-2; D is possibly TRBD1 (5 bases). This CDR3 contains 15 residues. From germline, CDR1 is MRHNA and CDR2 SNTAGT. Trimming left V 3 bases short and J 3 bases short, with 14 bases between. CDR3 protein: CASSETDGGHYGYTF. CDR3 DNA: TGTGCCAGCAGTGAGACAGACGGGGGTCACTATGGCTACACCTTC.

The J gene is TRBJ2-2, the V gene TRBV5-6; D not resolved. With 6 bases removed from V and 1 base from J, the gap between germline ends came to 7 bases. The CDR3 contains 13 residues. CDR1 and CDR2 from the germline V gene are SGHDT and YYEEEE. CDR3 in DNA: TGTGCCAGCAATACGGTGAACACCGGGGAGCTGTTTTTT. Translating gives CASNTVNTGELFF.

CDR3 in amino acids: CASSATGTGYEQYF. In DNA, the CDR3 is TGTGCCAGCAGCGCCACAGGGACGGGGTACGAGCAGTACTTC. The rearrangement uses TRBV5-5 and TRBJ2-7; tentative D call: TRBD1 (6 bases). CDR1 is SGHKS, CDR2 YYEKEE, per germline (reference sequence). CDR3 length equals 14 residues. Trimming shortened V by 4 bases and J by 4 bases, and 15 bases separated the two germline ends. Full variable domain (outside the CDR3, taken from reference TRBV5-5 and TRBJ2-7): DAGVTQSPTHLIKTRGQQVTLRCSPISGHKSVSWYQQVLGQGPQFIFQYYEKEERGRGNFPDRFSARQFPNYSSELNVNALLLGDSALYLCASSATGTGYEQYFGPGTRLTVT.

The chain recombines TRBV12-3 or TRBV12-4 with TRBJ1-1; D gene unclear. Deletions cut 4 bases from V and 1 base from J, with 7 bases between. The length of the CDR3 is 13 residues. CDR3 protein: CASSSDGNTEAFF. The CDR3 coding sequence is TGTGCCAGCAGTTCGGACGGGAACACTGAAGCTTTCTTT.

This chain joins TRBV5-6 and TRBJ2-7; TRBD1 agrees at 8 bases. CDR1 is SGHDT, CDR2 YYEEEE, per germline. CDR3 length: 13 amino acids. V shed 5 bases and J 5 bases; nucleotides not matched to a gene: 6. CDR3 bases: TGTGCCAGCAGGGGACAGGTTTTCCACGAGCAGTACTTC. It codes for CASRGQVFHEQYF.

The genes are TRBV7-9 and TRBJ1-4; D gene unclear. The V and J ends lost 5 bases and 7 bases respectively, with 29 bases between them. The germline gives CDR1 SEHNR, CDR2 FQNEAQ (reference sequence). This CDR3 has 19 amino acids. CDR3 nucleotides: TGTGCCAGCAGCCGCGTTAGCGGAGGACGGATGAAGGGAAGTGAAAAACTGTTTTTT. It codes for CASSRVSGGRMKGSEKLFF.

The gene calls are TRBV30 and TRBJ2-3, with a weak D call TRBD2 (5 bases). The CDR3 extends over 13 amino acids. Germline CDR1 GTSNPN, CDR2 SVGIG (reference sequence). V lost 0 bases and J 8 bases, leaving 12 bases between the germline ends. The CDR3 is CAWSVRGMGTQYF. CDR3 nucleotide sequence: TGTGCCTGGAGTGTACGAGGGATGGGTACGCAGTATTTT.

CDR3 in amino acids: CASSAQGSEAFF. DNA of the CDR3: TGTGCCAGCTCAGCACAGGGGTCTGAAGCTTTCTTT. The chain joins TRBV18 to TRBJ1-1, with TRBD1 identical over 7 bases. The germline V gene encodes CDR1 KGHSH and CDR2 LQKENI. The CDR3 covers 12 residues. The V and J ends lost 5 bases and 6 bases, in that order; junction bases with no gene match: 3. Complete variable domain (other parts from reference TRBV18 and TRBJ1-1): NAGVMQNPRHLVRRRGQEARLRCSPMKGHSHVYWYRQLPEEGLKFMVYLQKENIIDESGMPKERFSAEFPKEGPSILRIQQVVRGDSAAYFCASSAQGSEAFFGQGTRLTVV.

The chain joins TRBV15 to TRBJ1-2; 7 bases are a match to TRBD1. The CDR3 contains 14 residues. V was pared by 2 bases and J by 4 bases, with 4 bases of the junction left unmatched. Germline values: CDR1 LNHNV, CDR2 YYDKDF (reference sequence). The CDR3 sequence is CATSRRDSTYGYTF. The CDR3 DNA sequence: TGTGCCACCAGCAGACGGGACAGTACCTATGGCTACACCTTC.

The chain couples TRBV7-3 to TRBJ2-5; D call uncertain. Germline V lookup: CDR1 SGHTA, CDR2 FQGTGA. V lost 1 base, J lost 2 bases, and 5 bases lay in between. The CDR3 is 13 residues long. The CDR3 sequence is CASSLNAQETQYF. CDR3 coding DNA: TGTGCCAGCAGCTTAAATGCGCAAGAGACCCAGTACTTC. The entire variable domain, with the rest obtained from reference TRBV7-3 and TRBJ2-5, is as follows: GAGVSQTPSNKVTEKGKYVELRCDPISGHTALYWYRQSLGQGPEFLIYFQGTGAADDSGLPNDRFFAVRPEGSVSTLKIQRTERGDSAVYLCASSLNAQETQYFGPGTRLLVL.

The chain links TRBV11-3 to TRBJ2-4; possibly TRBD1 for D (8 bases). The V and J ends lost 1 base and 8 bases respectively, with 12 bases between them. Looked up from germline, CDR1 is SGHNT and CDR2 is YENEEA. CDR3 size: 14 residues. The CDR3 DNA reads TGTGCCAGCAGCTTAGGGGGGGGACAGGACATTCAGTACTTC. As protein: CASSLGGGQDIQYF.